These T cell receptor beta chains were read from a single sample in a study of T cell responses to AZD1222 COVID-19 vaccine. Sequenced by immunoSEQ multiplex PCR; TCRdb stores in-frame clones only, minus some. The sample holds 90,000 to 130,000 clones; 70% to 90% are singletons and the top ten take about 3.3%. Sequenced material: peripheral blood, taken on day 0 of AZD1222 vaccination. The receptor set was obtained from an adult in good health. The CDR3 runs from the conserved cysteine through the conserved F or W. D genes are given only for firm matches. Size values are once, few and many counts, or a class for expanded clones, and some rows have none.

TRBD2	TRBV2	-	TRBJ2-5	TGTGCCAGCAGTGAACGCCGCCTACGGGCTAGCGGGGAGACCCAGTACTTC	CASSERRLRASGETQYF
-	TRBV11-2	-	TRBJ1-2	TGTGCCAGCAGCTGGACGGGAAACTATGGCTACACCTTC	CASSWTGNYGYTF
-	TRBV5-8	-	TRBJ1-6	TGTGCCAGCACCCCGGGGCAAGTAGGAGGCTCACCCCTCCACTTT	CASTPGQVGGSPLHF
-	TRBV5-6	few	TRBJ1-2	TGTGCCAGCAGCTTGGGTGGACGGAACCCCCATCCAAACTATGGCTACACCTTC	CASSLGGRNPHPNYGYTF
-	TRBV5-6	-	TRBJ2-1	TGTGCCAGCACCTCCGGTAACGGGGGCTTGGACAATGAGCAGTTCTTC	CASTSGNGGLDNEQFF
TRBD1	TRBV30	-	TRBJ1-6	TGTGCCTGGAACAGTCTGACAGGGAATTCACCCCTCCACTTT	CAWNSLTGNSPLHF
-	TRBV11-2	-	TRBJ2-5	TGTGCCAGCAGCCCTAACGTTGGGGGCTCGGACCAAGAGACCCAGTACTTC	CASSPNVGGSDQETQYF
-	TRBV5-4	-	TRBJ2-5	TGTGCCAGCAGCGCGCCGGGACGAAGAGAGACCCAGTACTTC	CASSAPGRRETQYF
-	TRBV19	-	TRBJ1-3	TGTGCCAGTAACGAGGTCCTCTCTGGAAACACCATATATTTT	CASNEVLSGNTIYF
-	TRBV6-2/TRBV6-3	few	TRBJ1-3	TGTGCCAGCAGTTACGGGGCTGACTCTGGAAACACCATATATTTT	CASSYGADSGNTIYF
-	TRBV11-3	-	TRBJ2-1	TGTGCCCCTTACCCGGGCGTAATCAATGAGCAGTTCTTC	CAPYPGVINEQFF
TRBD1	TRBV5-1	-	TRBJ2-6	TGCGCCAGCAGCAGGGGGCCTGGGGCCAACGTCCTGACTTTC	CASSRGPGANVLTF
-	TRBV12-2	-	TRBJ2-7	TGTGCAAGTCGCGCCCGGCCTCGTCGGCAGTACTTC	CASRARPRRQYF
TRBD2	TRBV5-1	-	TRBJ2-3	TGCGCCAGCAGCTTGGATGGCGGGAGTAGAGCGGATACGCAGTATTTT	CASSLDGGSRADTQYF
TRBD1	TRBV9	-	TRBJ1-4	TGTGCCAGCAGCCCCGTGGTGACAGGGAATGAAAAACTGTTTTTT	CASSPVVTGNEKLFF
TRBD1	TRBV18	-	TRBJ1-1	TGTGCCAGCTCACCAGCGACAGGGCAGACCACTGAAGCTTTCTTT	CASSPATGQTTEAFF
-	TRBV5-1	-	TRBJ2-1	TGCGCCAGCAGCTTGAACCCACGAGGGGGCTCCTACAATGAGCAGTTCTTC	CASSLNPRGGSYNEQFF
-	TRBV7-2	once	TRBJ2-2	TGTGCCAGCAGCCTCGGCCTCGCGTCCGGGGAGCTGTTTTTT	CASSLGLASGELFF
TRBD1	TRBV11-3	-	TRBJ2-3	TGTGCCAGCAGCCACGGGACAGGGGAAGCAGATACGCAGTATTTT	CASSHGTGEADTQYF
-	TRBV28	-	TRBJ2-7	TGTGCCAGCAGTTGGGGGGCAGCCTCCTACGAGCAGTACTTC	CASSWGAASYEQYF
TRBD2	TRBV18	-	TRBJ2-1	TGTGCCAGCTCACTCGCCGGGACTAGTCGGTCGAATGAGCAGTTCTTC	CASSLAGTSRSNEQFF
TRBD1	TRBV6-5	-	TRBJ2-1	TGTGCCAGCAGAATTACAGGGGGCGCTTACAATGAGCAGTTCTTC	CASRITGGAYNEQFF
-	TRBV28	few	TRBJ1-2	TGTGCCAGCAGAGAGTTAGCTAACTATGGCTACACCTTC	CASRELANYGYTF
TRBD2	TRBV7-3	once	TRBJ2-5	TGTGCCAGCTCTACTAGCGTTCAAGAGACCCAGTACTTC	CASSTSVQETQYF
-	TRBV3-1/TRBV3-2	few	TRBJ1-1	TGTGCCAGCATGCCCAGGGCCACTATGAACACTGAAGCTTTCTTT	CASMPRATMNTEAFF
TRBD1	TRBV6-5	-	TRBJ1-4	TGTGCCAGCAGTTACTCCTCCAGGGGGGGAAGTGAAAAACTGTTTTTT	CASSYSSRGGSEKLFF
-	TRBV19	-	TRBJ2-7	TGTGCCAGTAGTCCAAGGACACCAGGCGAGCAGTACTTC	CASSPRTPGEQYF
TRBD2	TRBV13	-	TRBJ2-3	TGTGCCAGCAGCCGGGCAGCGGGAGCAACAGATACGCAGTATTTT	CASSRAAGATDTQYF
TRBD1	TRBV28	-	TRBJ1-5	TGTGCCAGCAGTTTCCCAACCCCGACCGGACAGGGGGAGCAGCCCCAGCATTTT	CASSFPTPTGQGEQPQHF
-	TRBV11-3	once	TRBJ2-1	TGTGCCAGCAGCTTAGACCCGCCCTACACCGGGTACAATGAGCAGTTCTTC	CASSLDPPYTGYNEQFF
-	TRBV11-3	-	TRBJ1-1	TGTGCCAGCAGCTTATCCAGGGCGAACACTGAAGCTTTCTTT	CASSLSRANTEAFF
TRBD1	TRBV19	few	TRBJ1-2	TGTGCCAGTAGTACTGGGACAGGGGAGGGAGGCTACACCTTC	CASSTGTGEGGYTF
-	TRBV3-1/TRBV3-2	-	TRBJ1-5	TGTGCCAGCAGCCTAGGGGACAATCAGCCCCAGCATTTT	CASSLGDNQPQHF
-	TRBV6-5	-	TRBJ2-7	TGTGCCAGGAGACGGAACGAGCAGTACTTC	CARRRNEQYF
TRBD1	TRBV6-5	-	TRBJ2-4	TGTGCCAGTACCGAGGGGGCACTAGCCAAAAACATTCAGTACTTC	CASTEGALAKNIQYF
-	TRBV28	-	TRBJ2-4	TGTGCCAGCAGTTTTTCGAGACTGTTAGCCAAAAACATTCAGTACTTC	CASSFSRLLAKNIQYF
-	TRBV30	-	TRBJ1-2	TGTGCCTGTTACGAGGGGAGGTATGGCTACACCTTC	CACYEGRYGYTF
TRBD1	TRBV6-2/TRBV6-3	-	TRBJ2-1	TGTGCCAGCAGTCTAAACAGGGGGCCGAACTACAATGAGCAGTTCTTC	CASSLNRGPNYNEQFF
-	TRBV5-5	-	TRBJ2-3	TGTGCCAGCAGCTTTATGGCGGGCACAGATACGCAGTATTTT	CASSFMAGTDTQYF
TRBD1	TRBV28	-	TRBJ1-2	TGTGCCAGCAGTCAGCAGGGGGCGTTCTATGGCTACACCTTC	CASSQQGAFYGYTF
TRBD1	TRBV19	-	TRBJ1-5	TGTGCCAGTAGCCTAAAGCAAGGACAGGGGGCTCAGCCCCAGCATTTT	CASSLKQGQGAQPQHF
-	TRBV2	-	TRBJ1-4	TGTGCCAGCAGTGAGGGCTGGCTTAATGAAAAACTGTTTTTT	CASSEGWLNEKLFF
TRBD2	TRBV5-4	-	TRBJ2-1	TGTGCCAGCAGCTTGGGTAGCGGGACCTACAATGAGCAGTTCTTC	CASSLGSGTYNEQFF
-	TRBV25-1	-	TRBJ2-7	TGTGCCAGCAGTGGTCAGGGATCCTACGAGCAGTACTTC	CASSGQGSYEQYF
-	TRBV27	once	TRBJ1-1	TGTGCCAGCAGTTTAATACAGAGAGCCACTGAAGCTTTCTTT	CASSLIQRATEAFF
-	TRBV3-1/TRBV3-2	-	TRBJ2-3	TGTGCCAGCAGCCAAGAGAGGGATACGCAGTATTTT	CASSQERDTQYF
-	TRBV7-6	-	TRBJ1-5	TGTGCCAGCAGTTCCAACCGGGGGCTGGAGGGTCAGCCCCAGCATTTT	CASSSNRGLEGQPQHF
TRBD2	TRBV6-5	-	TRBJ2-2	TGTGCCAGCAGGACTAGCGGGGGGAACACCGGGGAGCTGTTTTTT	CASRTSGGNTGELFF
-	TRBV2	-	TRBJ1-2	TGTGCCAGCAGTAGAGGGGGAAGGGAAGGCTATGGCTACACCTTC	CASSRGGREGYGYTF
TRBD1	TRBV5-4	-	TRBJ2-1	TGTGCCAGCAGCTTGGACAGGGACAGGACTGCCAATGAGCAGTTCTTC	CASSLDRDRTANEQFF
-	TRBV18	-	TRBJ1-5	TGTGCCAGCTCACGATCGGGGGCCGGCAATCAGCCCCAGCATTTT	CASSRSGAGNQPQHF
TRBD1	TRBV30	-	TRBJ2-4	TGTGCCTGGGTCCCGGGACAGGGGGCAAACATTCAGTACTTC	CAWVPGQGANIQYF
TRBD2	TRBV29-1	-	TRBJ2-7	TGCAGCGTCGTACGGACTAGCGGACATACTACCGCGCAGTACTTC	CSVVRTSGHTTAQYF
-	TRBV7-2	-	TRBJ2-7	TGTGCCAGCAGCTTAGCCTTACTCCTCTACGAGCAGTACTTC	CASSLALLLYEQYF